Below are 2 T cell receptor beta chains sequenced from a single sample in a study of Ad26.COV2.S vaccination and SARS-CoV-2 variants (dated by TCRdb to 2020 to 2023). The library was prepared using the immunoSEQ multiplex PCR assay. TCRdb retrieved this table from immuneACCESS and kept in-frame rearrangements only. Not all clones are present; in checked studies, unresolved V genes account for under half, and no reason is known for the remainder. A total of about 94,000 clones appear in this sample, under 90% of them only once. The ten largest clones represent 15% to 20% of the sample. The sample's time point label, in plain terms: individuals recovered from natural SARS-CoV-2 infection. The specimen comprised peripheral blood, sampled after recovery from COVID-19. These TCRs come from a human donor who had recovered from COVID-19.

The chain is built from TRBV3-1 (or the pseudogene TRBV3-2) and TRBJ1-2; D gene uncertain. The CDR3 is 13 amino acids. Germline CDR1 is LGHDT and CDR2 is YNNKEL (reference sequence). V shed 4 bases and J shed 4 bases, with 10 bases lying between them. In DNA form, the CDR3 reads TGTGCCAGCAGCCGCGGGTCTGGCTATGGCTACACCTTC. Translated: CASSRGSGYGYTF.

V gene TRBV7-9 combines with J gene TRBJ1-1; D is perhaps TRBD1 (5 bases). Germline V gives CDR1 SEHNR, CDR2 FQNEAQ (reference sequence). The CDR3 has 17 amino acids. Trimming left V 1 base short and J 0 bases short, with 15 bases between. The CDR3 DNA sequence: TGTGCCAGCAGCTTAGTGGTCAGGGTGGTTATGAACACTGAAGCTTTCTTT. This sequence encodes CASSLVVRVVMNTEAFF.